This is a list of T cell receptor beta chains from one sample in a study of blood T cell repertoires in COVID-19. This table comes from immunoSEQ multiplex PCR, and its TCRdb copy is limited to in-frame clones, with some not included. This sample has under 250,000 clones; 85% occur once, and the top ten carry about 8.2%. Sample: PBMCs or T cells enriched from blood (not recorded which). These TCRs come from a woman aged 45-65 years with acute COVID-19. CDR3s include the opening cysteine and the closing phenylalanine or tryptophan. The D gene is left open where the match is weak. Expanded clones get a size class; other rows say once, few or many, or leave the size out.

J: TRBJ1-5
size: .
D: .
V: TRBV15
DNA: TGTGCCACCAGACAGTCTCGCAATCAGCCCCAGCATTTT
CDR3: CATRQSRNQPQHF

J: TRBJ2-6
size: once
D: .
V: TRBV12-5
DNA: TGTGCTAGTGGCCCGGACAGTTCTGGGGCCAACGTCCTGACTTTC
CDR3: CASGPDSSGANVLTF

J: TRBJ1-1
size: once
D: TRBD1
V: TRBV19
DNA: TGTGCCAGTAGTATTAAAACAGGGGGCCAGAGGACTGAAGCTTTCTTT
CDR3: CASSIKTGGQRTEAFF

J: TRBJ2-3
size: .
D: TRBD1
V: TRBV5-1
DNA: TGCGCCAGCAGCTCGGCCATGGACAGGGATACGCAGTATTTT
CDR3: CASSSAMDRDTQYF

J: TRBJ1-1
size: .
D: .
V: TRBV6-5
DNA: TGTGCCAGCAGCATACAGGGATTCGCTGAAGCTTTCTTT
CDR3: CASSIQGFAEAFF

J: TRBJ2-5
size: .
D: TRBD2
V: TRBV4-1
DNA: TGCGCCAGCAGCCAAGTAGCGGGGAACCAAGAGACCCAGTACTTC
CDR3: CASSQVAGNQETQYF

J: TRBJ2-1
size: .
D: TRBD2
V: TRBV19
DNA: TGTGCCAGTAGTATGGGCGGGGGGGCGGATGAGCAGTTCTTC
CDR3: CASSMGGGADEQFF

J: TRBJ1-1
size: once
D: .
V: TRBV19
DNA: TGTGCCAGTATGTTTGGTCAGGGGACATTGAACACTGAAGCTTTCTTT
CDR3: CASMFGQGTLNTEAFF

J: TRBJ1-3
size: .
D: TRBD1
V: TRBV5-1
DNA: TGCGCCAGCAGCTTGGGGGACAGGGCCAGTGGAAACACCATATATTTT
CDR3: CASSLGDRASGNTIYF

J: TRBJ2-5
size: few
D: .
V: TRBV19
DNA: TGTGCCACCAGTAGGGGGGGGGCCCAAGAGACCCAGTACTTC
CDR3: CATSRGGAQETQYF

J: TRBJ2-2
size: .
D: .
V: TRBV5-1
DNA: TGCGCCAGCAGCGAGCTAGCAGCCCCCGGCGCCGGGGAGCTGTTTTTT
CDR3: CASSELAAPGAGELFF

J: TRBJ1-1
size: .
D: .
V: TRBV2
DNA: TGTGCCAGCAGTAATTATCAGGGGACTGAAGCTTTCTTT
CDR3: CASSNYQGTEAFF

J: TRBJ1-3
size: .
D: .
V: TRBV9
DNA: TGTGCCAGCAGCGTTGACTTATATCCTGGAAACACCATATATTTT
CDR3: CASSVDLYPGNTIYF

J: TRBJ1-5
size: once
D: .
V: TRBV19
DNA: TGTGCCAGTAGTATCTTGCAGGTTCGACAGCCCCAGCATTTT
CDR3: CASSILQVRQPQHF

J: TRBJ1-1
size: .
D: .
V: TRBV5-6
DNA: TGTGCCAGCAGCTTGGTGAGTTGGGCACCGAACACTGAAGCTTTCTTT
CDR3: CASSLVSWAPNTEAFF

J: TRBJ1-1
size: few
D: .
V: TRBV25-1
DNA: TGTGCCAGCAGTGATGAGAGACTACCGTTTAAGACTGAAGCTTTCTTT
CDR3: CASSDERLPFKTEAFF

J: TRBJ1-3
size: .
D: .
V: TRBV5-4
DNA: TGTGCCAGCAGCTTGGGACAGGATGGAAACACCATATATTTT
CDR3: CASSLGQDGNTIYF

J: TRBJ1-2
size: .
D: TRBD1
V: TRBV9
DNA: TGTGCCAGCAGCGGCGGACAGGGGGCTCACTATGGCTACACCTTC
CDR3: CASSGGQGAHYGYTF

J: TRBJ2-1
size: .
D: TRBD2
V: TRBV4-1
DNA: TGCGCCAGCAGCCGGACTAGCGGGGACTCCTACAATGAGCAGTTCTTC
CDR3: CASSRTSGDSYNEQFF

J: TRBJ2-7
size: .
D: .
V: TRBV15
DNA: TGTGCCACCAGCTTACGACTAGAAGTCGCCGAGCAGTACTTC
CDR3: CATSLRLEVAEQYF

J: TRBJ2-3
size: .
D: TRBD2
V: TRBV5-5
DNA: TGTGCCAGCAGCTCGCCAAGCGGGGCGCTCGCCGGGACGCAGTATTTT
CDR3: CASSSPSGALAGTQYF

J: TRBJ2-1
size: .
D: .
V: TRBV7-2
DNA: TGTGCCAGCAGCTCCCTATTACCCCCCAATGAGCAGTTCTTC
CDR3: CASSSLLPPNEQFF

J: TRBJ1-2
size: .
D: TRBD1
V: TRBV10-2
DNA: TGCGCCAGCAGTGCAACCGGGACAGGGTGGGGGAGCGCTGGCTACACCTTC
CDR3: CASSATGTGWGSAGYTF

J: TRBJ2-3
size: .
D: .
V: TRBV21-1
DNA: TGTGCCAGCAGCAAAGGGGAAGGGGACACTAGAACTAGCACAGATACGCAGTATTTT
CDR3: CASSKGEGDTRTSTDTQYF

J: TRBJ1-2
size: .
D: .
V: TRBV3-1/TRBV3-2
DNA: TGTGCCAGCAGCCCCACCGGGAGGGTTGGTGGCTACACCTTC
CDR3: CASSPTGRVGGYTF

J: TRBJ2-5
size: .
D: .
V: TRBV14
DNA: TGTGCCAGCAGCCAAGGGGCCAGTCAGGGAAGAAAAGAGACCCAGTACTTC
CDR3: CASSQGASQGRKETQYF

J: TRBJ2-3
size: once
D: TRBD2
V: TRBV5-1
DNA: TGCGCCAGCAGCTCGGGACTAGCGGGGGGCCGTGCTAGCACAGATACGCAGTATTTT
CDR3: CASSSGLAGGRASTDTQYF

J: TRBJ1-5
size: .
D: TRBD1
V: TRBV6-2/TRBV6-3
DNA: TGTGCCAGCAGTTACTCGGGACAGGGCCCAAATCAGCCCCAGCATTTT
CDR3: CASSYSGQGPNQPQHF